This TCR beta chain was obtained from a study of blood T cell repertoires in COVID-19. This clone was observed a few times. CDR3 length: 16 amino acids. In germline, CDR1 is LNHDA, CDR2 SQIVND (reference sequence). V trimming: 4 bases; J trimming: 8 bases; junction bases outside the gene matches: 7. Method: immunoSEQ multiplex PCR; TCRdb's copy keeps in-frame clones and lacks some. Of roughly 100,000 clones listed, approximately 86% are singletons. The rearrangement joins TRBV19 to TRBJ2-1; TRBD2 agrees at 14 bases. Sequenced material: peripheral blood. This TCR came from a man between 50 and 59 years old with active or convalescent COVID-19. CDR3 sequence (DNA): TGTGCCAGTAGTAACGCCGGGACTAGCGGGGGACATGAGCAGTTCTTC. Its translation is CASSNAGTSGGHEQFF.